The following is a T cell receptor (beta chain) sequence with its context. The antigen is unknown. V lost 3 bases and J lost 12; bases outside the gene matches: 8. The CDR3 spans 14 residues. This sample is part of a study of blood T cells in healthy people across ages. They isolated at least 6.5 million PBMCs from each sample. Findings of the study overall: Estimates of diversity drawn from one million T cells were considered underestimates. It was not possible, with unsorted PBMCs, to conclusively compare naive and antigen-experienced cells.

Primers used in a second PCR of about 6 to 12 cycles were a sample-barcoded 5' primer and a J-beta primer mix. TCRdb passed the 5' RACE reads through MiXCR, listing each CDR3 protein once. The sample includes over 1.5 million distinct CDR3 sequences, about 50% of them seen just once. The chain is built from TRBV12-3 or TRBV12-4 and TRBJ2-1; TRBD2 aligns across 10 bases. This clonotype originated in a woman aged 40 to 50 in good health. Sequenced sample: blood. CDR3 nucleotide sequence: TGTGCCAGCAGTTTGGCCGAGCGGGGGGGAGTGCAGTTCTTC. It codes for CASSLAERGGVQFF.